The T cell receptor beta chain under discussion was sequenced for a study of T cells in narcolepsy. Study-level information: Donors had narcolepsy type 1 or type 2, or were healthy controls. Study observations and caveats: Comparing one patient's CSF and blood CD4+ clonotypes highlighted HCRT- and TRIB2-specific autoreactive clonotypes.

Turning to this clone: Its cognate antigen is unknown.

Generated by immunoSEQ multiplex PCR, the TCRdb table keeps only in-frame clones and is missing some. The data hold under 35,000 clones, with 80% to 85% observed a single time. The V and J ends lost 4 bases and 4 bases, in that order; junction bases with no gene match: 8. This CDR3 contains 16 residues. In germline, CDR1 is KGHSH, CDR2 LQKENI. This chain joins TRBV18 and TRBJ1-5; 9 bases match TRBD1. This receptor was obtained from a human donor in good health. The sequenced sample was memory (CD45RA-) CD4+ T cells from blood. CDR3 sequence reads: CASSLSNRGRNQPQHF. CDR3 sequence (DNA): TGTGCCAGCTCACTTAGTAACAGGGGGCGAAATCAGCCCCAGCATTTT.